The following is a T cell receptor beta chain sequence with its context. Its target is unknown. One end of the junction is discordant with germline, which a read error may explain. The source of the sample is a study of neoadjuvant nivolumab and ipilimumab in lung cancer. Study at large: Nivolumab 3 mg/kg was given days 1, 15 and 29, plus ipilimumab 1 mg/kg day 1 in combination. Points from the study as a whole: Compared with tumor-adjacent uninvolved lung, resected tumors showed greater richness and clonality. Blood richness before therapy tracked richness in tumors resected after neoadjuvant therapy.

This table comes from immunoSEQ multiplex PCR, and its TCRdb copy is limited to in-frame clones, with some not included. The repertoire holds some 25,000 clones, with 60% to 85% as singletons. The source material was tumor tissue, sampled after neoadjuvant nivolumab, alone or with ipilimumab, at or shortly before surgery. The sequence was obtained from an adult with non-small cell lung cancer.

The CDR3 coding sequence is TGTGCCAGCAGCTTGATCCAGGGTTCTAACTATAGCTACACCTTC. Its translation is CASSLIQGSNYSYTF. The rearrangement uses TRBV5-5 and TRBJ1-2; tentative D call: TRBD1 (5 bases). This CDR3 comprises 15 residues. CDR1 is SGHKS, CDR2 YYEKEE, per germline (reference sequence).